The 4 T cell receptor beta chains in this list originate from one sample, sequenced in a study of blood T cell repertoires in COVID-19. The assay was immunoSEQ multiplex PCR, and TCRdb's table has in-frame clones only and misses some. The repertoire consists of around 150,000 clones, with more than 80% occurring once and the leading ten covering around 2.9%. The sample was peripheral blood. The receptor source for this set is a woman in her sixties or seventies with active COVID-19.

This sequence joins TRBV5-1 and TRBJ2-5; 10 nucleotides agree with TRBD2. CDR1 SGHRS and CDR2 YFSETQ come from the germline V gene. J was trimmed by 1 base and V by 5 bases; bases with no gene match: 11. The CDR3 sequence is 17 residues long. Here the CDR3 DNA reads TGCGCCAGCAGTAGGGCTAGCGGGAGTAACAGCCAAGAGACCCAGTACTTC. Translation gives CASSRASGSNSQETQYF.

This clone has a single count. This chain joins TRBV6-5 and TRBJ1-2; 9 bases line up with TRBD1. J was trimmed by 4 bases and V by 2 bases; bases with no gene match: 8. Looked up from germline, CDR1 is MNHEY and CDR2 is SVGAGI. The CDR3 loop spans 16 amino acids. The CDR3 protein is CASSYMGTGLGYGYTF. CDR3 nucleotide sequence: TGTGCCAGCAGTTACATGGGGACAGGGTTGGGCTATGGCTACACCTTC.

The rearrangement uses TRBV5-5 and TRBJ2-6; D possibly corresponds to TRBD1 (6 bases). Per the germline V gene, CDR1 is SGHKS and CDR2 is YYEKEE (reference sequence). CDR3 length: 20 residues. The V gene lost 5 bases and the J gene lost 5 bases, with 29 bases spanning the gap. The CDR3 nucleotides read TGTGCCAGCAGTGGGGGCGCCGGGGACCTCCAAGCTCTGTGGGCCAACGTCCTGACTTTC. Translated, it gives CASSGGAGDLQALWANVLTF.

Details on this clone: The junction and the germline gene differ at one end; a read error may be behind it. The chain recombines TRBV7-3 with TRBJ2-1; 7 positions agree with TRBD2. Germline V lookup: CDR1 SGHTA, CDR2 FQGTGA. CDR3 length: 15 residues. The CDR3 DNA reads TGTGCCAGCAGCTTAAGATCGACTAGCTCGAATGGGCAGTTCTTC. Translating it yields CASSLRSTSSNGQFF. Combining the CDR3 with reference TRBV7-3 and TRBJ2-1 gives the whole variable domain GAGVSQTPSNKVTEKGKYVELRCDPISGHTALYWYRQSLGQGPEFLIYFQGTGAADDSGLPNDRFFAVRPEGSVSTLKIQRTERGDSAVYLCASSLRSTSSNGQFFGPGTRLTVL.